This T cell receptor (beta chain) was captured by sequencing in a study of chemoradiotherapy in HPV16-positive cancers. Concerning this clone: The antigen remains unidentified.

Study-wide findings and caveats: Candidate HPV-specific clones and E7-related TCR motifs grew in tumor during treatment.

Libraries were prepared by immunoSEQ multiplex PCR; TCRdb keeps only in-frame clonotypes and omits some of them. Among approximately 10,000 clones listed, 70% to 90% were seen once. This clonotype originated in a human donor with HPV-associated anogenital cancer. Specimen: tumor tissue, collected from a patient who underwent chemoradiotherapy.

Written as DNA, the CDR3 is TGCAGCGTTGAACCTCCGGGACTAGGAGACTACAATGAGCAGTTCTTC. Encoded protein: CSVEPPGLGDYNEQFF. The rearrangement joins TRBV29-1 to TRBJ2-1; 8 nucleotides match TRBD2. Germline CDR1 is SQVTM and CDR2 is ANQGSEA. V trimming: 2 bases; J trimming: 3 bases; junction bases outside the gene matches: 9. CDR3 length: 16 amino acids.